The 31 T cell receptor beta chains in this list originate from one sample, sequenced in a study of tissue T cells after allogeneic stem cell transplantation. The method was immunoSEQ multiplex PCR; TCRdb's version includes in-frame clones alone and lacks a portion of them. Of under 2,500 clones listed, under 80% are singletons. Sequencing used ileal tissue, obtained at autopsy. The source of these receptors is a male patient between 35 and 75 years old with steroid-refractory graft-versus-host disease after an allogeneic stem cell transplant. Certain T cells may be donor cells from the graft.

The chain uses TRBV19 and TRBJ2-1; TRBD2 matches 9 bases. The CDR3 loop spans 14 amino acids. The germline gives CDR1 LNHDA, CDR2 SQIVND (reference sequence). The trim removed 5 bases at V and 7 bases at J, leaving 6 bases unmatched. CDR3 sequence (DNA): TGTGCCAGTAGTTCGTTCGCGGGGGGGAATGAGCAGTTCTTC. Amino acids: CASSSFAGGNEQFF.

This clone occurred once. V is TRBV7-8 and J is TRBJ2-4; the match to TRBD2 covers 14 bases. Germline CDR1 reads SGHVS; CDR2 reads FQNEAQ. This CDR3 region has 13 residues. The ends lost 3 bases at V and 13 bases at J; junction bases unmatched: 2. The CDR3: CASSLGLAGDQYF. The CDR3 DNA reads TGTGCCAGCAGCTTGGGACTAGCGGGAGACCAGTACTTC.

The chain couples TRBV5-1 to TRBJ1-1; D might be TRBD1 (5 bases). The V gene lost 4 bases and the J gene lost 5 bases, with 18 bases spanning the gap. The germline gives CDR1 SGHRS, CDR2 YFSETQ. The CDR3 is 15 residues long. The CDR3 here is CASSPGGRVGTEAFF. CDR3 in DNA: TGCGCCAGCAGCCCCGGCGGCAGGGTTGGTACTGAAGCTTTCTTT.

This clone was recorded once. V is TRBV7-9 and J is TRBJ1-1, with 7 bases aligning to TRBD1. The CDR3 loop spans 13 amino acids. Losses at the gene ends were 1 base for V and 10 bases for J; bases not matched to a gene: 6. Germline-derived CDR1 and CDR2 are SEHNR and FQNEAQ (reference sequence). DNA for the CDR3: TGTGCCAGCAGCTTAGACAGGGGAGGCAGAGCTTTCTTT. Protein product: CASSLDRGGRAFF. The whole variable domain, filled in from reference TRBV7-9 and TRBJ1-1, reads DTGVSQNPRHKITKRGQNVTFRCDPISEHNRLYWYRQTLGQGPEFLTYFQNEAQLEKSRLLSDRFSAERPKGSFSTLEIQRTEQGDSAMYLCASSLDRGGRAFFGQGTRLTVV.

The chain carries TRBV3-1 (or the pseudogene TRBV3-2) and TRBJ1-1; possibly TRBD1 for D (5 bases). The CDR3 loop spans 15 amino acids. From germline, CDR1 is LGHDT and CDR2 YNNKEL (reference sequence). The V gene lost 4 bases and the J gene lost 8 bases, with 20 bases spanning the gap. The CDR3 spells CASSLHRGHPPEAFF. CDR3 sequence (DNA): TGTGCCAGCAGCCTCCATCGCGGACACCCCCCCGAAGCTTTCTTT.

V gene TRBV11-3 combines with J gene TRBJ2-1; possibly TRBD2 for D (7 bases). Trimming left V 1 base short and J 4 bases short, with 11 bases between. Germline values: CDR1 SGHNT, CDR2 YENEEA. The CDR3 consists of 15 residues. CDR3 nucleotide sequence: TGTGCCAGCAGCTTAGTCGCGGGGGCTTACAATGAGCAGTTCTTC. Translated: CASSLVAGAYNEQFF.

In DNA, the CDR3 is TGCGCCAGCAGCCCCCGGCAGCAGGGTTGGACCGGGGAGCTGTTTTTT. Its protein product is CASSPRQQGWTGELFF. The chain combines TRBV4-3 with TRBJ2-2, with TRBD1 as a possible D gene (5 bases). This CDR3 is 16 amino acids long. The germline gives CDR1 LGHNA, CDR2 YSLEER. The V end lost 4 bases, the J end lost 5 bases, and 17 bases lay between the germline ends.

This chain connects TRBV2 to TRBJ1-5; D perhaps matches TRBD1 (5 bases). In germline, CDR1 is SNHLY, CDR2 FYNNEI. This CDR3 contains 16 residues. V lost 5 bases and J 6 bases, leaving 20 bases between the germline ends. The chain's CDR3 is CASSLKRTTAGQPQHF. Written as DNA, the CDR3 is TGTGCCAGCAGTCTTAAAAGGACAACGGCTGGTCAGCCCCAGCATTTT.

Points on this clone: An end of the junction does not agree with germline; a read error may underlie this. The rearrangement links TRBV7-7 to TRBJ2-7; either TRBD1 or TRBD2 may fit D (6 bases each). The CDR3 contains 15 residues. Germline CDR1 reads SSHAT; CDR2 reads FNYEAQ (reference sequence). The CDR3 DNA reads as TGTGCTAGCAGCTTCGGCAGGGGCGGGAAGAACGAGCAGTACTTC. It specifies CASSFGRGGKNEQYF.

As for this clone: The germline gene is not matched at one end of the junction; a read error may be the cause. The CDR3: CASRVLVSGSAFSYGYTF. Here the CDR3 DNA reads TGTGCTAGCAGGGTGTTAGTGTCAGGCAGCGCCTTCTCCTATGGCTACACCTTC. V gene TRBV7-7 combines with J gene TRBJ1-2; D possibly corresponds to TRBD1 (5 bases). The CDR3 loop spans 18 amino acids. Germline V gene sequence: CDR1 SSHAT, CDR2 FNYEAQ (reference sequence).

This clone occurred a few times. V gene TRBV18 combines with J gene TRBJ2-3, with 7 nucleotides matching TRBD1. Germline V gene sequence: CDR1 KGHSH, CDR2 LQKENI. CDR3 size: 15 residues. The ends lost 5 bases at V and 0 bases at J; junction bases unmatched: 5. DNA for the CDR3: TGTGCCAGCTCAGCTCGACAGGGTAGCACAGATACGCAGTATTTT. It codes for CASSARQGSTDTQYF.

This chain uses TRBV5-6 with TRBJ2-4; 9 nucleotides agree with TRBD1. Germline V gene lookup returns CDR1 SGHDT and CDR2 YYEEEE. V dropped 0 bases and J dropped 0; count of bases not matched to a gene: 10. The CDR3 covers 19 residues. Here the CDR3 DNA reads TGTGCCAGCAGCTTGGCCTTGGGACAGGGACAATTAGCCAAAAACATTCAGTACTTC. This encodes CASSLALGQGQLAKNIQYF.

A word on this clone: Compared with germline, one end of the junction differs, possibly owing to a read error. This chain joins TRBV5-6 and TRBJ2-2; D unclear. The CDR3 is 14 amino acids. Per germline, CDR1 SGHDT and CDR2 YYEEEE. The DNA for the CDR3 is TGTGCCAGCCGCTTGAAGGATTACACCGGGGAGCTGTTTTTT. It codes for CASRLKDYTGELFF.

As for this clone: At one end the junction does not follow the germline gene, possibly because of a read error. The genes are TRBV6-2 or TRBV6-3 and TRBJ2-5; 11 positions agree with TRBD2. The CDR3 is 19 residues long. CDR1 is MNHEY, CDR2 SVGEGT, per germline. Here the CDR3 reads CASTYPTSGGPTNQETQYF. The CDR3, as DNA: TGTGCCAGCACTTACCCCACTAGCGGGGGCCCTACCAACCAAGAGACCCAGTACTTC.

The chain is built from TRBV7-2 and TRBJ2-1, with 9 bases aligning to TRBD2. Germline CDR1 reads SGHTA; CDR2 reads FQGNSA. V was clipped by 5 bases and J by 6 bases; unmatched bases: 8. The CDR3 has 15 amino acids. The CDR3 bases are TGTGCCAGCAGCCTGATAGCGGGGGCTGGCAATGAGCAGTTCTTC. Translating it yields CASSLIAGAGNEQFF.

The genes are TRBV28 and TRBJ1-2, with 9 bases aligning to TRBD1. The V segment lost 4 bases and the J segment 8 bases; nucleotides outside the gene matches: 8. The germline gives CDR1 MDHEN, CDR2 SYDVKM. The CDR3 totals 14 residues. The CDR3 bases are TGTGCCAGCAGTTCATCTTGGACAGGGGAGGGCTACACCTTC. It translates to CASSSSWTGEGYTF.

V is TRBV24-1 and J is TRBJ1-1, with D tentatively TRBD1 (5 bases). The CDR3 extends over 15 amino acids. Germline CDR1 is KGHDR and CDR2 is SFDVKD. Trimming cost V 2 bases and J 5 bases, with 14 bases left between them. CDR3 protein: CATSDSLGGGTEAFF. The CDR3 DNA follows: TGTGCCACCAGTGATTCCCTGGGGGGGGGTACTGAAGCTTTCTTT.

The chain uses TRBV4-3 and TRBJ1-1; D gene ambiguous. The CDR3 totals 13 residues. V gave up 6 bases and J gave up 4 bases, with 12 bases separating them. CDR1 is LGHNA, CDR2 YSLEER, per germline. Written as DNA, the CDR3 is TGCGCCAGCAGGATGACTCGTGGCACTGAAGCTTTCTTT. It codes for CASRMTRGTEAFF.

The CDR3 region has the DNA TGTGCCAGCAGCGTATCGACAGGGGGGGACACTGAAGCTTTCTTT. Translation gives CASSVSTGGDTEAFF. The chain employs TRBV7-3 and TRBJ1-1, with 9 bases fitting TRBD1. CDR1 and CDR2 from the germline V gene are SGHTA and FQGTGA. This CDR3 comprises 15 residues. Trimming at V came to 5 bases and at J to 3 bases, leaving 7 bases not matched to a gene.

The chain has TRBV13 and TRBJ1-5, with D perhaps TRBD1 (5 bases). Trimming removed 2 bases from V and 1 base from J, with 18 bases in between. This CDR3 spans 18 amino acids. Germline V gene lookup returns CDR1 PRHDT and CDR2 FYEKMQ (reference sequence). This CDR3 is CASSLRVLGGRSNQPQHF. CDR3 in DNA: TGTGCCAGCAGCTTAAGGGTCTTGGGGGGTAGGAGCAATCAGCCCCAGCATTTT.

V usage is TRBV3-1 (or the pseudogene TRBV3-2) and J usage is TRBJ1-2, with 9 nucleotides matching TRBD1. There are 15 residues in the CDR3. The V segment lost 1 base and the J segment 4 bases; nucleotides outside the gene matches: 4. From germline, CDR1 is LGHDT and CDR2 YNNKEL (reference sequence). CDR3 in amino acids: CASSQGQGVSYGYTF. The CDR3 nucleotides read TGTGCCAGCAGCCAAGGACAGGGGGTTTCCTATGGCTACACCTTC.

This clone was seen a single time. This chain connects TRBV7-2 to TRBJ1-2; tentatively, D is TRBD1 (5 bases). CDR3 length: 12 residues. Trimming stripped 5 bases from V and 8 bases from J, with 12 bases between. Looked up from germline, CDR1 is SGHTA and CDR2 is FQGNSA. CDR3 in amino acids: CASSRDRGGYTF. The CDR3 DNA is TGTGCCAGCAGCCGAGACCGGGGGGGCTACACCTTC.

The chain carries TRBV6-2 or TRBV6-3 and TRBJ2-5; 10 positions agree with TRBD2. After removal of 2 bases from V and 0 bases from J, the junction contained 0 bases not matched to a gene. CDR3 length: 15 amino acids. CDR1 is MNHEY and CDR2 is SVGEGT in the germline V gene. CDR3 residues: CASSYSGGDQETQYF. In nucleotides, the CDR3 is TGTGCCAGCAGTTACAGCGGGGGGGACCAAGAGACCCAGTACTTC.

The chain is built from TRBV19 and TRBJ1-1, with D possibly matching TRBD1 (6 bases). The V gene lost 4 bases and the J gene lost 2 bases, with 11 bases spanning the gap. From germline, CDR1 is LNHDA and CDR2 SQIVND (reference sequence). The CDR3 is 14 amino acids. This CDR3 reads CASSREDSNTEAFF. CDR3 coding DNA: TGTGCCAGTAGTAGGGAGGACAGTAACACTGAAGCTTTCTTT.

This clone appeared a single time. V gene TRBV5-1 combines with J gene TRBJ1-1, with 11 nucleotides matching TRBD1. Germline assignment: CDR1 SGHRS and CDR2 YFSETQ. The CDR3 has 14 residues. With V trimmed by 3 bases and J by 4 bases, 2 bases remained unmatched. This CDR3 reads CASSYGQGATEAFF. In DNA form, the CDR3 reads TGCGCCAGCAGCTATGGACAGGGGGCCACTGAAGCTTTCTTT.

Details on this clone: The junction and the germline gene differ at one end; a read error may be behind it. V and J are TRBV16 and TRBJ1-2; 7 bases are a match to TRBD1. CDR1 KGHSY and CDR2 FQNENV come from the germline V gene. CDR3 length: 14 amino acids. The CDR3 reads CASSPQTGQLTNAF. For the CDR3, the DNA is TGTGCCAGCAGCCCGCAGACAGGGCAGCTAACTAATGCCTTC.

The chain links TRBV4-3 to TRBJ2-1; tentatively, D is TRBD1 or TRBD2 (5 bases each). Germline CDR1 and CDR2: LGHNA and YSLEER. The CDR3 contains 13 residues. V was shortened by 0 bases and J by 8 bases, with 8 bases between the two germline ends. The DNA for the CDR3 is TGCGCCAGCAGCCAAGATCGGGGCTATGAGCAGTTCTTC. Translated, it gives CASSQDRGYEQFF.

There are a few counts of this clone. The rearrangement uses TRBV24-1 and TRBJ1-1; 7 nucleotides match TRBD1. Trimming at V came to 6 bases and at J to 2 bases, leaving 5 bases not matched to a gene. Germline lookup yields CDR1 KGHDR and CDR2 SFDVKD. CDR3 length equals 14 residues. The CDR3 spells CATSPAGGNTEAFF. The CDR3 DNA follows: TGTGCCACCAGTCCCGCAGGGGGAAACACTGAAGCTTTCTTT.

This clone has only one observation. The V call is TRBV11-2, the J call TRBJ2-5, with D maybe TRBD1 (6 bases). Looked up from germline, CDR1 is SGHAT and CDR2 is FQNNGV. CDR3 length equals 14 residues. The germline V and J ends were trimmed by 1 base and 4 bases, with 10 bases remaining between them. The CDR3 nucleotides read TGTGCCAGCAGCTTAGCCACAGGGCTAGAGACCCAGTACTTC. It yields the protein CASSLATGLETQYF. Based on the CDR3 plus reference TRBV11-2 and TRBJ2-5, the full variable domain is EAGVAQSPRYKIIEKRQSVAFWCNPISGHATLYWYQQILGQGPKLLIQFQNNGVVDDSQLPKDRFSAERLKGVDSTLKIQPAKLEDSAVYLCASSLATGLETQYFGPGTRLLVL.

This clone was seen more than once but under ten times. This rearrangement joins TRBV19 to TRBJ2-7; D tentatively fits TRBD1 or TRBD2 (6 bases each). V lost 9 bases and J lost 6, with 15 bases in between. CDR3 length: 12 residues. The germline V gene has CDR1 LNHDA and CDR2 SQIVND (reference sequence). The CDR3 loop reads CASKDRTTEQYF. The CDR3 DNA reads TGTGCCAGCAAAGACAGGACTACCGAGCAGTACTTC.

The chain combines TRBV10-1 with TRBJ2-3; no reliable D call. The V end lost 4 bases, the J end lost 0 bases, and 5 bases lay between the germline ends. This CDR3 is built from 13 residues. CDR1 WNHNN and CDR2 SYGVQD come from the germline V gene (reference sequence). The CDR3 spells CASSAPSTDTQYF. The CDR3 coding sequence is TGCGCCAGCAGTGCGCCTAGCACAGATACGCAGTATTTT.